This TCR beta chain was sequenced in a study of post-analysis software for immune sequencing data. Whole-study findings and limits: Among multiple sclerosis patients, normalized Chao1 diversity was significantly below that of controls. Comparison of patients with controls showed five TRBV segments more frequent in patients, TRBV5-6, TRBV5-1 and TRBV20-1 among them.

Worth noting for this clonotype: Its antigen is unidentified.

Built from TCR beta cDNA, the libraries had unique molecular identifiers in them. There were about 0.85 to 11 million T cells, and 510,000 or so cDNA molecules came from them. MiXCR, applied by TCRdb to the PCR reads, yields one record per CDR3 protein. The sample consists of about 570,000 distinct CDR3 sequences, around 34% of them appearing once. Per the germline V gene, CDR1 is DFQATT and CDR2 is SNEGSKA (reference sequence). With V trimmed by 0 bases and J by 8 bases, 12 bases remained unmatched. This CDR3 is built from 17 residues. J is TRBJ1-4 and V is TRBV20-1; 10 bases fit TRBD1. This receptor was identified in a girl between 2 and 17 years old with multiple sclerosis. The sample comprised blood. The CDR3 is CSARDVVGQGVREKLFF. CDR3 DNA: TGCAGTGCTAGAGACGTGGTCGGACAGGGGGTGCGGGAAAAACTGTTTTTT.